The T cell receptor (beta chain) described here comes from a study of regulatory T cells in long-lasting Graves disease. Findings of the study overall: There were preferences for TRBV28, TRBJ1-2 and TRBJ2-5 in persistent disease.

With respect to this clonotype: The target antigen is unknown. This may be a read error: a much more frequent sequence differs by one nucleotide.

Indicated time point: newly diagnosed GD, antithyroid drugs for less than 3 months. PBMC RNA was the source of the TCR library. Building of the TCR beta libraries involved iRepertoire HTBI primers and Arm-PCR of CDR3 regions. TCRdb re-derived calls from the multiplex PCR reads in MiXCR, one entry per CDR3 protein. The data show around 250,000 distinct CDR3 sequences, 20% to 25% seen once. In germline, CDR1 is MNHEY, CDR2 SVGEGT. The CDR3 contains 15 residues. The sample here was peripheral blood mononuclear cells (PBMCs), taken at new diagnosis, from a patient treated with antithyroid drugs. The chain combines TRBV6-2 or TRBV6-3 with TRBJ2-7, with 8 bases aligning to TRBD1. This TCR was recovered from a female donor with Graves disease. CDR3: CASSYTGGGMDEQHF. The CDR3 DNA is TGTGCCAGCAGTTACACAGGGGGTGGTATGGACGAGCAGCACTTC.